Included here is one T cell receptor (beta chain) sequence, with context. Its antigen is unknown. The source of the sample is a study of shared clonotypes between healthy human individuals. Generated by immunoSEQ multiplex PCR, the TCRdb table keeps only in-frame clones and is missing some. Altogether 2 million to 2.5 million clones are present, 90% to 96% being singletons, with the ten largest covering about 0.13%. Trimming took off 7 bases at V and 5 bases at J, with 9 bases between the two ends. Germline V lookup: CDR1 SGHRS, CDR2 YFSETQ. This CDR3 is 11 amino acids long. Whole-study results and caveats: Researchers sampled blood only, noting tissue repertoires likely differ. What naive subsets generally showed was a larger estimated richness than memory subsets showed.

The rearrangement links TRBV5-1 to TRBJ2-5, with D hard to call. The source material was naive CD4+ T cells sorted from blood. This sample's subset: CD45RA+ positively selected. The receptor was isolated from a young man in good health. CDR3 bases: TGCGCCAGCGGTCCGGATGAGACCCAGTACTTC. It is translated as CASGPDETQYF.